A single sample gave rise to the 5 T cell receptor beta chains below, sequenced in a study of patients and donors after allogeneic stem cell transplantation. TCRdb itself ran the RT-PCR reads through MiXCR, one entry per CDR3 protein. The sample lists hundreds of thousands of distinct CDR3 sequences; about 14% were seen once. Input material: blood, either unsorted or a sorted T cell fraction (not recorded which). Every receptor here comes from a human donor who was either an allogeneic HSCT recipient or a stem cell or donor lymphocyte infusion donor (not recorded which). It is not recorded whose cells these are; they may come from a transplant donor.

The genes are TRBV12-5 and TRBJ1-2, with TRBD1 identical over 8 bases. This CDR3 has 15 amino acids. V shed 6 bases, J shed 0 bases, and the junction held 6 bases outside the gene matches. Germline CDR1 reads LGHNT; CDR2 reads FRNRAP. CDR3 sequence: CASGQRTGTNYGYTF. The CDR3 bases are TGTGCTAGTGGACAAAGGACAGGGACTAACTATGGCTACACCTTC.

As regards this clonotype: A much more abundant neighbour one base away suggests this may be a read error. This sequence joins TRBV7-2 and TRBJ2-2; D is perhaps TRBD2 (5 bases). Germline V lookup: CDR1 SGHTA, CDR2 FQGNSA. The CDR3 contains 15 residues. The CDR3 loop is CASSFGPTNTGEPFF. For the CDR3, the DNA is TGTGCCAGCAGCTTCGGACCTACGAACACCGGGGAGCCGTTTTTT.

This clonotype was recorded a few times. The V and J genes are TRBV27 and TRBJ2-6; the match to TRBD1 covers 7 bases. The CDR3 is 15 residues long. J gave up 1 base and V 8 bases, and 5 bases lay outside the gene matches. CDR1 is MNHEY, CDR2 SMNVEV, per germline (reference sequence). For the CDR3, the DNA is TGTGCCAGCTCAAAGGGGGCTTCTGGGGCCAACGTCCTGACTTTC. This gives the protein CASSKGASGANVLTF.

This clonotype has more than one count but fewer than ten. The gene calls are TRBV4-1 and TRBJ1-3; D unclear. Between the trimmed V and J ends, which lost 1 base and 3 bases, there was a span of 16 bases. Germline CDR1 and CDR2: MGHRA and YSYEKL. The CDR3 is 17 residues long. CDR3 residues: CASSQASGLGSGNTIYF. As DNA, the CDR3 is TGCGCCAGCAGCCAAGCATCTGGGCTTGGGAGTGGAAACACCATATATTTT.

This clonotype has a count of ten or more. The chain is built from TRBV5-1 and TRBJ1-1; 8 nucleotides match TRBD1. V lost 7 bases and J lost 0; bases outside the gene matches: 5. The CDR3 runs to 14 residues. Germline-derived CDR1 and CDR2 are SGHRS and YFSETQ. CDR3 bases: TGCGCCAGCCGGTGGACAGGGATGAACACTGAAGCTTTCTTT. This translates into CASRWTGMNTEAFF.